These 28 T cell receptor beta chains were sequenced from one sample in a study of early T cells in non-severe SARS-CoV-2 infection. TCRdb itself ran the 5' RACE reads through MiXCR, one entry per CDR3 protein. The data hold about 20,000 distinct CDR3 sequences, with less than 4.5% observed a single time. The specimen sequenced was whole blood. These receptors all stem from an adult who was a healthcare worker with PCR-confirmed SARS-CoV-2 infection or an uninfected control (not recorded which).

By share of the sample, this clonotype is medium-sized (0.01 to 0.1%). The J gene is TRBJ2-1, the V gene TRBV20-1, with 7 bases lining up with TRBD1. There are 14 residues in the CDR3. Looked up from germline, CDR1 is DFQATT and CDR2 is SNEGSKA (reference sequence). J was trimmed by 6 bases and V by 3 bases; bases with no gene match: 8. CDR3 sequence (DNA): TGCAGTGCTAGTGGACAGGCGCTTGGCAATGAGCAGTTCTTC. Protein sequence: CSASGQALGNEQFF.

This clonotype was recorded at least ten times. The chain combines TRBV6-1 with TRBJ2-5; TRBD2 aligns across 8 bases. V lost 2 bases to trimming and J lost 2 bases; unmatched junction nucleotides: 7. In germline, CDR1 is MNHNS, CDR2 SASEGT. There are 16 residues in the CDR3. The CDR3 DNA reads TGTGCCAGCAGTGAAATAGGCGGGGGGCCTCAAGAGACCCAGTACTTC. Amino acid sequence: CASSEIGGGPQETQYF.

J is TRBJ1-5 and V is TRBV30; TRBD1 might be the D (5 bases). The CDR3 has 12 amino acids. V lost 5 bases, J lost 6 bases, and 11 bases lay in between. CDR1 GTSNPN and CDR2 SVGIG come from the germline V gene (reference sequence). This chain's CDR3 is CAWGYGAQPQHF. CDR3 DNA: TGTGCCTGGGGTTACGGGGCTCAGCCCCAGCATTTT.

This clonotype was counted at least ten times. V is TRBV20-1 and J is TRBJ2-1; D not resolved. The CDR3 consists of 14 residues. The V gene's germline CDR1 is DFQATT and CDR2 SNEGSKA (reference sequence). V was cut by 3 bases and J by 0 bases, with 9 bases left in between. The CDR3 reads CSASPVSSYNEQFF. In DNA, the CDR3 is TGCAGTGCTAGCCCCGTGAGCTCCTACAATGAGCAGTTCTTC.

This clonotype was observed many times. The chain couples TRBV9 to TRBJ2-7; maybe TRBD1 (6 bases). This CDR3 contains 14 residues. The V and J ends lost 4 bases and 3 bases respectively, with 14 bases between them. Per germline, CDR1 SGDLS and CDR2 YYNGEE. This CDR3 is CASSLGTIDYEQYF. CDR3 DNA: TGTGCCAGCAGCTTGGGGACAATAGACTACGAGCAGTACTTC.

This clonotype was recorded at least ten times. J is TRBJ2-1 and V is TRBV6-4; no clear D gene. V was shortened by 6 bases and J by 5 bases, with 14 bases between the two germline ends. Germline V CDR1 and CDR2: MRHNA, SNTAGT. This CDR3 is built from 14 residues. CDR3 region: CASSVEFWNNEQFF. In nucleotides, the CDR3 is TGTGCCAGCAGCGTAGAGTTTTGGAACAATGAGCAGTTCTTC.

This clonotype was seen a few times. The chain links TRBV10-1 to TRBJ1-2, with D maybe TRBD1 (6 bases). The length of the CDR3 is 14 residues. Trimming removed 8 bases from V and 5 bases from J, with 18 bases in between. In germline, CDR1 is WNHNN, CDR2 SYGVQD (reference sequence). The DNA of the CDR3 is TGCGCCAGCGGTACAGGGTGGATGTCGTATGGCTACACCTTC. This sequence encodes CASGTGWMSYGYTF.

With regard to this clonotype: Being one base from a much bigger clone, this may be a read error. The chain is built from TRBV7-9 and TRBJ1-2; 7 nucleotides agree with TRBD1. This CDR3 contains 13 residues. The V gene end was trimmed by 2 bases and the J gene end by 4 bases; junction bases not matched to a gene: 1. CDR1 and CDR2 from the germline V gene are SEHNR and FQNEAQ (reference sequence). CDR3 DNA: TGTGCCAGCAGCTTACGGGACAGCTATGGCTACACCTTC. It codes for CASSLRDSYGYTF.

This clonotype was detected many times. The genes are TRBV2 and TRBJ2-5; 7 bases are a match to TRBD1. Germline CDR1 is SNHLY and CDR2 is FYNNEI. The CDR3 runs 14 residues. V was clipped by 6 bases and J by 3 bases; unmatched bases: 7. The CDR3 region is CASSDRDREETQYF. The CDR3 bases are TGTGCCAGCAGCGATCGTGACAGGGAAGAGACCCAGTACTTC. The full variable domain, completed using reference TRBV2 and TRBJ2-5, is EPEVTQTPSHQVTQMGQEVILRCVPISNHLYFYWYRQILGQKVEFLVSFYNNEISEKSEIFDDQFSVERPDGSNFTLKIRSTKLEDSAMYFCASSDRDREETQYFGPGTRLLVL.

This clonotype was detected many times. The CDR3 region is CASSAGTTQTDTQYF. The CDR3 nucleotides are TGTGCCAGCAGCGCCGGGACCACCCAGACAGATACGCAGTATTTT. J is TRBJ2-3 and V is TRBV5-4; D may be TRBD1 or TRBD2 (5 bases each). Germline-derived CDR1 and CDR2 are SGHNT and YYREEE (reference sequence). CDR3 length: 15 residues. The V end lost 4 bases, the J end lost 3 bases, and 15 bases lay between the germline ends.

This clonotype has just a few counts. The V gene is TRBV7-3, the J gene TRBJ2-3; no clear D gene. CDR1 is SGHTA, CDR2 FQGTGA, per germline. Trimming took 2 bases from V and 6 from J, leaving 9 bases between them. The CDR3 loop spans 13 amino acids. CDR3 amino acids: CASSLLQADTQYF. The CDR3, as DNA: TGTGCCAGCAGCTTACTGCAGGCGGATACGCAGTATTTT. Together with reference TRBV7-3 and TRBJ2-3, the CDR3 gives the full variable domain: GAGVSQTPSNKVTEKGKYVELRCDPISGHTALYWYRQSLGQGPEFLIYFQGTGAADDSGLPNDRFFAVRPEGSVSTLKIQRTERGDSAVYLCASSLLQADTQYFGPGTRLTVL.

In this sample, this clonotype turned up many times. The chain is built from TRBV20-1 and TRBJ2-5, with D possibly being TRBD1 (6 bases). The CDR3 contains 14 residues. Germline-derived CDR1 and CDR2 are DFQATT and SNEGSKA (reference sequence). The CDR3 DNA reads TGCAGCGCACCAAAGGGACAAGTCCAAGAGACCCAGTACTTC. As protein: CSAPKGQVQETQYF.

This clonotype was seen repeatedly, ten times or more. Its ends do not fully match the called genes, so a read error is possible. The chain's CDR3 is CASSLRDGYNEQFF. The CDR3 DNA sequence: TGTGCTAGCAGCCTCCGGGACGGTTACAATGAGCAGTTCTTC. This rearrangement joins TRBV7-7 to TRBJ2-1, with D tentatively TRBD1 or TRBD2 (5 bases each). Per the germline V gene, CDR1 is SSHAT and CDR2 is FNYEAQ (reference sequence). The CDR3 consists of 14 residues.

This clonotype was detected ten times or more. This sequence joins TRBV7-6 and TRBJ2-7; the D is unclear. V lost 0 bases, J lost 0 bases, and 3 bases lay in between. Germline V gene lookup returns CDR1 SGHVS and CDR2 FNYEAQ. CDR3 length: 13 amino acids. The CDR3 sequence: CASSLAGSYEQYF. The CDR3 DNA reads as TGTGCCAGCAGCTTAGCCGGCTCCTACGAGCAGTACTTC.

The sample holds many counts of this clonotype. The chain employs TRBV27 and TRBJ1-2, with TRBD1 identical over 8 bases. Germline assignment: CDR1 MNHEY and CDR2 SMNVEV (reference sequence). V dropped 2 bases and J dropped 4; count of bases not matched to a gene: 9. The CDR3 sequence is 16 residues long. DNA for the CDR3: TGTGCCAGCAGTTTAGGGCAGGGGGCTTCCCGCTATGGCTACACCTTC. The encoded protein is CASSLGQGASRYGYTF.

The chain uses TRBV12-3 or TRBV12-4 and TRBJ1-4, with a possible D match to TRBD1 (6 bases). The CDR3 contains 16 residues. Trimming removed 4 bases from V and 0 bases from J, with 12 bases in between. The CDR3 reads CASSSKGGATNEKLFF. CDR3 nucleotides: TGTGCCAGCAGTTCGAAAGGGGGTGCAACTAATGAAAAACTGTTTTTT.

The chain recombines TRBV7-2 with TRBJ2-7, with D unresolved. CDR1 and CDR2 (germline): SGHTA, FQGNSA. The CDR3 length is 15 residues. V lost 5 bases and J 0 bases, leaving 14 bases between the germline ends. The CDR3 DNA reads as TGTGCCAGCAGCAACCAGGCGACGAGCTCCTACGAGCAGTACTTC. Its protein is CASSNQATSSYEQYF.

This clonotype was seen at least ten times. The rearrangement joins TRBV10-1 to TRBJ2-3; 12 bases line up with TRBD2. CDR3 length equals 17 residues. Germline V gene lookup returns CDR1 WNHNN and CDR2 SYGVQD (reference sequence). The ends lost 4 bases at V and 8 bases at J; junction bases unmatched: 13. CDR3 DNA sequence: TGCGCCAGCAGTGGAAGACTAGCGGGGGAGGATCAGGGTACGCAGTATTTT. Protein sequence: CASSGRLAGEDQGTQYF.

The sample holds many counts of this clonotype. The genes are TRBV20-1 and TRBJ2-7, with D perhaps TRBD1 or TRBD2 (5 bases each). CDR3 length equals 14 residues. Trimming took 3 bases from V and 5 from J, leaving 17 bases between them. The V gene's germline CDR1 is DFQATT and CDR2 SNEGSKA (reference sequence). CDR3 region: CSASSAGNDDEQYF. As DNA, the CDR3 is TGCAGTGCTAGTAGCGCAGGGAACGACGACGAGCAGTACTTC.

A word on this clonotype: One junction end disagrees with the germline gene, perhaps due to a read error. The genes are TRBV10-3 and TRBJ1-5; D perhaps matches TRBD1 (6 bases). This CDR3 comprises 13 residues. Germline CDR1 reads ENHRY; CDR2 reads SYGVKD. The DNA of the CDR3 is TGTGCCACGGGGAGCAGGGACAATCAGCCCCGGCATTTT. Protein sequence: CATGSRDNQPRHF.

In this sample, this clonotype is medium-sized. The chain combines TRBV6-2 or TRBV6-3 with TRBJ2-1; D gene ambiguous. The CDR3 extends over 16 amino acids. The V and J ends lost 9 bases and 6 bases respectively, with 24 bases between them. CDR1 is MNHEY and CDR2 is SVGEGT in the germline V gene. The DNA of the CDR3 is TGTGCCAGTAGAACCCCCGTCTTGGCGAAGGCCAATGAGCAGTTCTTC. Translating gives CASRTPVLAKANEQFF.

This clonotype came up many times. CDR3 nucleotide sequence: TGTGCCAGCTCCCAGTGGGGGCAGGGTAATGAAAAACTGTTTTTT. Its protein product is CASSQWGQGNEKLFF. The chain links TRBV7-2 to TRBJ1-4; TRBD1 is a possible D gene (6 bases). The CDR3 sequence is 15 residues long. Trimming left V 8 bases short and J 4 bases short, with 17 bases between. Looked up from germline, CDR1 is SGHTA and CDR2 is FQGNSA.

This clonotype has at least ten counts. Mismatch with germline at one junction end may stem from a read error. V is TRBV7-7 and J is TRBJ2-2, with D maybe TRBD2 (5 bases). Germline lookup yields CDR1 SSHAT and CDR2 FNYEAQ (reference sequence). The CDR3 contains 14 residues. The CDR3 region is CASSRTANTGELFF. The DNA for the CDR3 is TGTGCTAGCAGCCGGACTGCGAACACCGGGGAGCTGTTTTTT.

This clonotype came up a few times. The CDR3, as DNA: TGTGCCAGCATTAAGTCTCTGGGACAGAACTACGAGCAGTACTTC. Translating it yields CASIKSLGQNYEQYF. V usage is TRBV6-1 and J usage is TRBJ2-7, with TRBD1 matching 7 bases. V gave up 7 bases and J gave up 3 bases; unmatched junction bases: 12. The CDR3 sequence is 15 residues long. Germline V CDR1 and CDR2: MNHNS, SASEGT.

This clonotype was recorded many times. CDR3 sequence (DNA): TGTGCCAGCAGCAGGAGGGGGAACACCGGGGAGCTGTTTTTT. Translating gives CASSRRGNTGELFF. V usage is TRBV7-6 and J usage is TRBJ2-2; a possible D gene is TRBD2 (6 bases). The CDR3 consists of 14 residues. Per the germline V gene, CDR1 is SGHVS and CDR2 is FNYEAQ. Trimming cost V 5 bases and J 1 base, with 8 bases left between them.

This clonotype has a count of ten or more. This chain connects TRBV5-4 to TRBJ1-6; D not resolved. The CDR3 loop spans 15 amino acids. Germline values: CDR1 SGHNT, CDR2 YYREEE (reference sequence). V was shortened by 4 bases and J by 4 bases, with 12 bases between the two germline ends. This CDR3 reads CASSPGLVYNSPLHF. The CDR3 nucleotides read TGTGCCAGCAGCCCCGGGCTCGTTTATAATTCACCCCTCCACTTT.

This clonotype was recorded at least ten times. The chain recombines TRBV12-3 or TRBV12-4 with TRBJ2-7; D ambiguous. V shed 5 bases and J shed 6 bases, with 14 bases lying between them. The CDR3 runs 13 residues. The CDR3 bases are TGTGCCAGCAGTCAATGGGTTCCCCCCGAGCAGTACTTC. Translated, it gives CASSQWVPPEQYF.

As regards this clonotype: This could be a read error, since a much larger clone is one nucleotide away. The CDR3 sequence is CSAVRVIGTDTQYF. CDR3 coding DNA: TGCAGCGCTGTTCGCGTTATCGGCACAGATACGCAGTATTTT. The chain carries TRBV29-1 and TRBJ2-3, with D unclear. Trimming took off 7 bases at V and 1 base at J, with 15 bases between the two ends. This CDR3 is built from 14 residues. CDR1 SQVTM and CDR2 ANQGSEA come from the germline V gene.